Given below is one T cell receptor beta chain in context. What it binds is unknown. The data derive from a study of Ad26.COV2.S vaccination and SARS-CoV-2 variants. Turning to the study itself: Intramuscular Ad26.COV2.S doses were given once or twice, 56 days apart. General study findings and limits: Placebo and vaccine recipients had non-spike TCR breadth that was similar. After vaccination, reports described spike-specific CD8+ and CD4+ T cell responses as showing substantial breadth.

Sample treatment: approximately 18 received Ad26.COV2.S at low or high dose, single or two shots; 5 received placebo; per-sample allocation not given. The study sampled participants on day 63 after the first vaccine or placebo injection. The donor's status was that of an adult aged 18-55 years in Boston. The repertoire was sequenced with immunoSEQ multiplex PCR; TCRdb's copy has only in-frame clones and lacks some. The data show hundreds of thousands of clones, with 80% to 95% seen just once and more than 10% held by the top ten. The germline V gene has CDR1 DFQATT and CDR2 SNEGSKA (reference sequence). The CDR3 is made up of 13 amino acids. The ends lost 3 bases at V and 5 bases at J; junction bases unmatched: 3.

J is TRBJ1-5 and V is TRBV20-1, with 8 bases lining up with TRBD1. The material was peripheral blood, obtained in a trial of Ad26.COV2.S vaccine versus placebo. This clonotype originated in a person aged 18-60 years who received the Ad26.COV2.S COVID-19 vaccine or a placebo. The CDR3 nucleotides read TGCAGTGCTAGTGGACAGGGCGATCAGCCCCAGCATTTT. It specifies CSASGQGDQPQHF.